One sample yielded the 9 T cell receptor beta chains listed below, sequenced in a study of tumor T cells in aggressive B-cell lymphoma. Using immunoSEQ multiplex PCR, the repertoire was profiled, and TCRdb retains in-frame clones only, with some absent. The sample holds approximately 15 clones. Sequenced material: tumor tissue. The receptors here all came from an adult with diffuse large B cell lymphoma.

This chain's CDR3 is CASSIVGGLEDYEQYF. The CDR3 nucleotides read TGTGCCAGTAGTATAGTCGGAGGACTTGAGGACTACGAGCAGTACTTC. The J gene is TRBJ2-7, the V gene TRBV19; possibly TRBD2 for D (5 bases). The V and J ends lost 1 base and 3 bases respectively, with 16 bases between them. This CDR3 has 16 residues. Germline CDR1 is LNHDA and CDR2 is SQIVND (reference sequence).

This clone was recorded once. CDR3 protein: CASSAQLYPQSRANVLTF. The CDR3 DNA follows: TGTGCCAGCAGCGCCCAGTTGTACCCACAAAGTCGGGCCAACGTCCTGACTTTC. The J gene is TRBJ2-6, the V gene TRBV7-8; D is uncertain. Germline V gives CDR1 SGHVS, CDR2 FQNEAQ. The CDR3 has 18 amino acids. V was clipped by 5 bases and J by 5 bases, with 22 bases between them.

This clone was detected only once. This chain connects TRBV6-1 to TRBJ1-2; D remains unclear. Germline assignment: CDR1 MNHNS and CDR2 SASEGT. The V end was cut by 4 bases, the J end by 4 bases, with 22 bases between. The CDR3 covers 17 residues. CDR3 loop: CASSVRRGARKTYGYTF. Here the CDR3 DNA reads TGTGCCAGCAGTGTACGGCGAGGTGCAAGAAAGACCTATGGCTACACCTTC.

The rearrangement joins TRBV29-1 to TRBJ2-7; D perhaps matches TRBD1 (5 bases). The germline V gene has CDR1 SQVTM and CDR2 ANQGSEA. The CDR3 runs 13 residues. The CDR3 nucleotides read TGCAGAGATGTCGGGCAGGGCGTCTACGAGCAGTACTTC. Protein product: CRDVGQGVYEQYF.

The genes are TRBV4-2 and TRBJ2-7; 10 bases agree with TRBD1. The CDR3 has 14 amino acids. Germline V lookup: CDR1 LGHNA, CDR2 YNFKEQ. The ends lost 4 bases at V and 2 bases at J; junction bases unmatched: 2. The CDR3 sequence is CASSLGQGTYEQYF. CDR3 bases: TGTGCCAGCAGCCTGGGACAGGGGACCTACGAGCAGTACTTC.

This chain connects TRBV21-1 to TRBJ2-3; the table gives TRBD1 as D, unverified against the DNA. TRBV21-1 is recorded as a pseudogene. The CDR3 spans 17 residues. The CDR3 region is CASRKTMATVMQDTQYF. In nucleotides, the CDR3 is TGTGCCAGCAGGAAGACCATGGCTACAGTCATGCAAGATACGCAGTATTTT.

This chain links TRBV11-3 with TRBJ2-4, with 10 bases fitting TRBD2. The length of the CDR3 is 19 residues. CDR1 and CDR2 from the germline V gene are SGHNT and YENEEA. The trim removed 8 bases at V and 0 bases at J, leaving 16 bases unmatched. The CDR3 region is CASRSGPSGGLKAKNIQYF. The CDR3 DNA sequence: TGTGCCAGCCGGAGTGGGCCTAGCGGGGGTTTAAAAGCCAAAAACATTCAGTACTTC.

This clone came up once. The chain links TRBV11-3 to TRBJ2-4; 10 bases match TRBD2. J lost 0 bases, V lost 8 bases, and 16 bases had no gene match. CDR3 length equals 19 residues. CDR1 and CDR2 from the germline V gene are SGHNT and YENEEA. CDR3: CASRSRPSGGLKAKNIQYF. CDR3 nucleotide sequence: TGTGCCAGCCGGAGTAGGCCTAGCGGGGGTTTAAAAGCCAAAAACATTCAGTACTTC.

V gene TRBV28 combines with J gene TRBJ2-5; D is undetermined. Germline V gene lookup returns CDR1 MDHEN and CDR2 SYDVKM. The CDR3 consists of 14 residues. V lost 5 bases, J lost 2 bases, and 12 bases lay in between. CDR3 coding DNA: TGTGCCAGCAGTCCCACGACTCGACAAGAGACCCAGTACTTC. Amino acid sequence: CASSPTTRQETQYF.